This T cell receptor beta chain was identified in a study of monozygotic twins with inflammatory bowel disease. Germline CDR1 is SGHRS and CDR2 is YFSETQ. The CDR3 extends over 15 amino acids. TCRdb re-called the 5' RACE reads and gives one entry per CDR3 protein, without DNA. Its table lists about 160,000 distinct CDR3 sequences. J is TRBJ2-7 and V is TRBV5-1. Input material: blood. The sequence was collected from a human donor with ulcerative colitis or Crohn's disease, or a healthy co-twin of an affected twin (not recorded which). The CDR3 here is CASSLVSGASYEQYF.